These T cell receptor beta chains were read from a single sample in a study of blood T cell repertoires in COVID-19. Method: immunoSEQ multiplex PCR; TCRdb's copy keeps in-frame clones and lacks some. The sample carries about 280,000 clones, about 90% recorded once. Sequencing was done on a sample of PBMCs or T cells enriched from blood (not recorded which). Source of these receptors: a woman in her fifties or sixties who had recovered from COVID-19. CDR3s include the opening cysteine and the closing phenylalanine or tryptophan. The D gene is left open where the match is weak. Only some rows state a clone size, as once, few, many or a class for expanded clones.

j_call,v_call,clone_size,cdr3_length,d_call,cdr3_aa,cdr3_nt
TRBJ1-1,TRBV2,NA,14,NA,CASTEGGGDTEAFF,TGTGCCAGCACCGAGGGGGGAGGGGACACTGAAGCTTTCTTT
TRBJ2-3,TRBV10-3,NA,16,TRBD2,CAISESGRAGTDTQYF,TGTGCCATCAGTGAAAGCGGGAGAGCGGGCACAGATACGCAGTATTTT
TRBJ2-3,TRBV2,NA,15,NA,CASSSRAGVTDTQYF,TGTGCCAGCAGTTCCCGGGCGGGTGTGACAGATACGCAGTATTTT
TRBJ1-1,TRBV11-1,NA,12,NA,CASSLGGNEAFF,TGTGCCAGCAGCTTAGGAGGGAATGAAGCTTTCTTT
TRBJ2-1,TRBV7-9,NA,16,TRBD2,CASSLGVGLAINEQFF,TGTGCCAGCAGCTTAGGGGTGGGACTAGCCATAAATGAGCAGTTCTTC
TRBJ1-5,TRBV4-2,once,17,NA,CASSQDRPGYSNQPQHF,TGTGCCAGCAGCCAAGATCGCCCGGGTTATAGCAATCAGCCCCAGCATTTT
TRBJ2-5,TRBV3-1/TRBV3-2,NA,17,TRBD1,CASRLQLRGLRGETQYF,TGTGCCAGCAGGCTTCAATTGAGGGGGCTCAGGGGAGAGACCCAGTACTTC
TRBJ2-1,TRBV10-2,NA,10,NA,CASFLNEQFF,TGCGCCAGCTTCCTCAATGAGCAGTTCTTC
TRBJ1-1,TRBV28,NA,16,NA,CASSPGTRGGITEAFF,TGTGCCAGTTCACCCGGGACGAGGGGAGGTATCACTGAAGCTTTCTTT
TRBJ1-2,TRBV5-1,NA,16,NA,CASSLWAGEQNYGYTF,TGCGCCAGCAGCTTGTGGGCAGGGGAACAAAACTATGGCTACACCTTC
TRBJ2-1,TRBV6-5,NA,16,TRBD2,CASSYSGREGRNEQFF,TGTGCCAGCAGTTACTCAGGGAGGGAGGGCCGCAATGAGCAGTTCTTC
TRBJ2-2,TRBV6-4,NA,16,NA,CASSDSGTSNTGELFF,TGTGCCAGCAGTGACTCCGGGACATCGAACACCGGGGAGCTGTTTTTT
TRBJ2-5,TRBV6-1,NA,16,TRBD2,CASSVGGARGQETQYF,TGTGCCAGCAGTGTCGGGGGGGCCCGGGGGCAAGAGACCCAGTACTTC
TRBJ2-1,TRBV5-6,once,13,TRBD2,CASSFLREGEQFF,TGTGCCAGCAGCTTTTTACGGGAGGGGGAGCAGTTCTTC
TRBJ1-1,TRBV7-6,NA,15,TRBD1,CASSLGTGGNTEAFF,TGTGCCAGCAGCTTAGGGACAGGGGGAAACACTGAAGCTTTCTTT
TRBJ1-1,TRBV28,NA,15,NA,CASSFGRGVDTEAFF,TGTGCCAGCAGTTTCGGACGGGGGGTGGACACTGAAGCTTTCTTT
TRBJ1-1,TRBV29-1,NA,15,NA,CSVEDGAGMNTEAFF,TGCAGCGTTGAAGATGGTGCAGGGATGAACACTGAAGCTTTCTTT
TRBJ1-5,TRBV28,NA,15,TRBD1,CAVPSAGGGNQPQHF,TGTGCCGTTCCCTCAGCAGGGGGTGGCAATCAGCCCCAGCATTTT
TRBJ1-4,TRBV5-8,NA,14,NA,CASSLVTLEKKLFF,TGTGCCAGCAGCTTGGTAACCTTAGAGAAAAAACTGTTTTTT
TRBJ1-6,TRBV6-4,NA,15,NA,CASSYKQGADSPLHF,TGTGCCAGCAGTTATAAACAGGGTGCTGATTCACCCCTCCACTTT
TRBJ2-7,TRBV5-1,NA,12,NA,CASSLGHYEQYF,TGCGCCAGCAGCTTGGGACACTACGAGCAGTACTTC
TRBJ1-1,TRBV25-1,NA,15,NA,CASSESNRPNTEAFF,TGTGCCAGCAGTGAATCCAACAGACCGAACACTGAAGCTTTCTTT
TRBJ2-7,TRBV19,NA,13,NA,CASSSQGTYEQYF,TGTGCCAGTAGTAGTCAGGGGACCTACGAGCAGTACTTC
TRBJ2-7,TRBV18,once,14,NA,CASSLAGTSYEQYF,TGTGCCAGCTCGCTGGCGGGGACCTCCTACGAGCAGTACTTC
TRBJ2-7,TRBV29-1,NA,13,NA,CSAKRDISYEQYF,TGCAGCGCCAAACGGGACATCTCCTACGAGCAGTACTTC
TRBJ1-2,TRBV6-5,NA,15,TRBD1,CAIDLYGDRAYGYTF,TGTGCCATCGATCTCTATGGGGACAGGGCCTATGGCTACACCTTC
TRBJ1-2,TRBV11-2,NA,14,NA,CASSSSFQGYGYTF,TGTGCCAGCAGCTCCTCTTTCCAGGGATATGGCTACACCTTC
TRBJ2-1,TRBV29-1,NA,20,TRBD2,CSVETGTTKRGLAGVGEQFF,TGCAGCGTTGAGACTGGGACTACGAAAAGAGGACTAGCGGGAGTAGGTGAGCAGTTCTTC
TRBJ2-1,TRBV11-3,NA,17,NA,CASSPGLGGTRGNEQFF,TGTGCCAGCTCCCCAGGACTAGGGGGGACCCGTGGGAATGAGCAGTTCTTC
TRBJ1-1,TRBV10-3,NA,12,NA,CAITGGNTEAFF,TGTGCCATCACGGGGGGGAACACTGAAGCTTTCTTT
TRBJ1-4,TRBV5-1,NA,14,NA,CASSLRATNEKLFF,TGCGCCAGCAGCTTGCGTGCAACTAATGAAAAACTGTTTTTT
TRBJ1-5,TRBV5-8,NA,17,TRBD1,CASSRPNRGRSHQPQHF,TGTGCCAGCAGCCGTCCTAACAGGGGGCGCAGTCACCAGCCCCAGCATTTT
TRBJ1-2,TRBV6-5,few,13,TRBD1,CASSRYRGKGYTF,TGTGCCAGCAGTAGATACAGGGGGAAAGGCTACACCTTC
TRBJ1-1,TRBV10-2,NA,13,NA,CASSSNQGPEAFF,TGCGCCAGCAGCTCAAATCAGGGTCCTGAAGCTTTCTTT
TRBJ1-1,TRBV9,NA,14,TRBD1,CASSVDRGQGEAFF,TGTGCCAGCAGCGTGGACAGGGGGCAAGGTGAAGCTTTCTTT
TRBJ1-2,TRBV2,NA,15,NA,CASTPYSGSNYGYTF,TGTGCCAGCACCCCGTATTCAGGATCTAACTATGGCTACACCTTC
TRBJ1-1,TRBV18,NA,14,NA,CASSPLGGNTEAFF,TGTGCCAGCTCACCACTGGGAGGGAACACTGAAGCTTTCTTT
TRBJ1-5,TRBV30,NA,13,NA,CAWNRGGNQPQHF,TGTGCCTGGAACCGGGGGGGCAATCAGCCCCAGCATTTT
TRBJ2-1,TRBV5-1,NA,15,NA,CASSSVTGSWNEQFF,TGCGCCAGCAGTTCGGTAACCGGGTCCTGGAATGAGCAGTTCTTC
TRBJ1-6,TRBV19,NA,14,NA,CASTEDSHNSPLHF,TGTGCCAGTACCGAGGACAGTCATAATTCACCCCTCCACTTT
TRBJ1-1,TRBV7-9,NA,14,NA,CASSLPGLNTEAFF,TGTGCCAGCAGCTTACCAGGGCTGAACACTGAAGCTTTCTTT
TRBJ2-7,TRBV7-2,NA,14,NA,CASSLGGRGNEQYF,TGTGCCAGCAGCTTAGGCGGCAGGGGTAACGAGCAGTACTTC